This T cell receptor (beta chain) appears in the sequencing data of a study of T cells after yellow fever vaccination. Study details: The authors prepared low-cell-number fractions using SMART-Seq v4 Ultra Low Input.

TCRdb called the 5' RACE reads again in MiXCR, with one record for every CDR3 protein. The sample lists 250,000 to 300,000 distinct CDR3 sequences, over 4.5% seen once, with under 3.5% in the top ten. Germline CDR1 SGHRS, CDR2 YFSETQ. The CDR3 runs to 18 residues. Trimming removed 0 bases at V and 4 bases at J, with 19 bases between. The sequenced sample was CD4+ T cells sorted from PBMCs, obtained on the day of the yellow fever booster vaccination. The chain is built from TRBV5-1 and TRBJ2-2; perhaps TRBD1 as D (5 bases). This TCR was sampled from a man aged 18 to 29 who received the YFV17D yellow fever vaccine. CDR3 in amino acids: CASSLEAGMPPPTGELFF. CDR3 in DNA: TGCGCCAGCAGCTTGGAGGCAGGGATGCCGCCGCCCACCGGGGAGCTGTTTTTT.